The source of this T cell receptor beta chain is a study of beta chain features in type 1 diabetes. A word on this clone: Its antigen is undetermined.

Regarding the study as a whole: For patients and controls alike, PCR might favor shorter templates to the same degree. Patients with type 1 diabetes carried fewer insertions and had more deletions at their VDJ junctions. Across patients, naive, central memory and Treg TCRB repertoires exhibited apparently greater similarity than was observed across healthy donors.

This CDR3 has 15 residues. Germline assignment: CDR1 SGHAT and CDR2 FQNNGV. V shed 5 bases, J shed 3 bases, and the junction held 3 bases outside the gene matches. The isolated RNA, all of it, was reverse transcribed, so expressed TCRB transcripts were what got sequenced. Libraries were prepared by immunoSEQ multiplex PCR; TCRdb keeps only in-frame clonotypes and omits some of them. The table records more than 20,000 clones, approximately 70% of them present only once. The TCR was taken from a woman aged 35 to 49 in good health. The sequenced sample was Tregs from blood. The V gene is TRBV11-2, the J gene TRBJ2-1; TRBD2 matches 11 bases. In DNA form, the CDR3 reads TGTGCCAGCAGCGTGGGACTAGCGGACTACAATGAGCAGTTCTTC. Translation gives CASSVGLADYNEQFF.